The rows below give T cell receptor beta chains drawn from one sample of a study of cytomegalovirus exposure and HLA in healthy donors. Measured with immunoSEQ multiplex PCR; TCRdb has only the in-frame clones, and not every one. The sample consists of 130,000 to 150,000 clones, roughly 79% of them appearing once. Sequencing input: PBMCs. These TCRs come from a woman aged 55-75 years in good health and CMV-seropositive. Each CDR3 is given with its conserved first and last residue. D genes are given only for firm matches. The listing skips clone size in some rows; elsewhere it reads once, few, many or a size class.

abundance: .; d_gene: .; j_gene: TRBJ2-5; v_gene: TRBV9; CDR3aa: CASSVDSHRETQYF; CDR3nt: TGTGCCAGCAGCGTAGACTCTCACCGAGAGACCCAGTACTTC
abundance: .; d_gene: TRBD2; j_gene: TRBJ2-3; v_gene: TRBV7-3; CDR3aa: CASSLEPGRLTDTQYF; CDR3nt: TGTGCCAGCAGCTTAGAGCCCGGGAGGCTTACAGATACGCAGTATTTT
abundance: few; d_gene: TRBD2; j_gene: TRBJ2-5; v_gene: TRBV4-2; CDR3aa: CASSAGGSRRYF; CDR3nt: TGTGCCAGCAGCGCAGGCGGGAGTAGAAGGTACTTC
abundance: .; d_gene: .; j_gene: TRBJ2-4; v_gene: TRBV5-1; CDR3aa: CASSSHLSGNIQYF; CDR3nt: TGCGCCAGCAGCTCCCATCTATCCGGAAACATTCAGTACTTC
abundance: .; d_gene: TRBD2; j_gene: TRBJ2-2; v_gene: TRBV18; CDR3aa: CASSAGLAGDTGELFF; CDR3nt: TGTGCCAGCTCAGCGGGACTAGCGGGAGACACCGGGGAGCTGTTTTTT
abundance: .; d_gene: .; j_gene: TRBJ1-5; v_gene: TRBV27; CDR3aa: CATGWPQHF; CDR3nt: TGTGCCACCGGGTGGCCCCAGCATTTT
abundance: few; d_gene: TRBD2; j_gene: TRBJ2-2; v_gene: TRBV6-1; CDR3aa: CASSEGVAGAYTGELFF; CDR3nt: TGTGCCAGCAGTGAAGGTGTAGCGGGAGCCTACACCGGGGAGCTGTTTTTT
abundance: once; d_gene: .; j_gene: TRBJ2-2; v_gene: TRBV11-3; CDR3aa: CASRPRTDTGELFF; CDR3nt: TGTGCCAGCAGACCGAGGACTGACACCGGGGAGCTGTTTTTT
abundance: .; d_gene: .; j_gene: TRBJ2-7; v_gene: TRBV2; CDR3aa: CASSDTTYEQYF; CDR3nt: TGTGCCAGCAGTGACACTACCTACGAGCAGTACTTC
abundance: .; d_gene: .; j_gene: TRBJ2-1; v_gene: TRBV2; CDR3aa: CASSYRAPSDEQFF; CDR3nt: TGTGCCAGCAGTTACAGGGCGCCAAGCGATGAGCAGTTCTTC
abundance: .; d_gene: TRBD2; j_gene: TRBJ2-7; v_gene: TRBV6-5; CDR3aa: CASSFHGTSYEQYF; CDR3nt: TGTGCCAGCAGTTTCCACGGGACTAGCTACGAGCAGTACTTC
abundance: few; d_gene: TRBD2; j_gene: TRBJ2-1; v_gene: TRBV6-4; CDR3aa: CASSDRAGGGNEQFF; CDR3nt: TGTGCCAGCAGTGACCGTGCGGGAGGTGGCAATGAGCAGTTCTTC
abundance: .; d_gene: TRBD1; j_gene: TRBJ1-5; v_gene: TRBV18; CDR3aa: CASSPTGGRSQPQHF; CDR3nt: TGTGCCAGCTCACCTACAGGGGGCAGGAGTCAGCCCCAGCATTTT